This T cell receptor (beta chain) appears in the sequencing data of a study of response to subunit inactivated influenza vaccine. General observations from the study: Authors suggested each seasonal flu vaccination may recruit only limited numbers of new T cells.

This clonotype was recorded a few times. Its antigen is still unknown. The V gene's germline CDR1 is DFQATT and CDR2 SNEGSKA (reference sequence). CDR3 size: 14 residues. The trim removed 0 bases at V and 4 bases at J, leaving 3 bases unmatched. One entry per CDR3 protein, called by TCRdb with MiXCR from the RT-PCR reads. The data hold under 750,000 distinct CDR3 sequences, with approximately 12% observed a single time. The sample was PBMCs from blood, taken on the day of vaccination. V gene TRBV20-1 combines with J gene TRBJ2-7, with TRBD2 identical over 10 bases. This clonotype was sampled from a man aged 45-65 years who received an inactivated influenza vaccine. CDR3 coding DNA: TGCAGTGCTAGAGATAGCGGGAGGTTATACGAGCAGTACTTC. Translation gives CSARDSGRLYEQYF.